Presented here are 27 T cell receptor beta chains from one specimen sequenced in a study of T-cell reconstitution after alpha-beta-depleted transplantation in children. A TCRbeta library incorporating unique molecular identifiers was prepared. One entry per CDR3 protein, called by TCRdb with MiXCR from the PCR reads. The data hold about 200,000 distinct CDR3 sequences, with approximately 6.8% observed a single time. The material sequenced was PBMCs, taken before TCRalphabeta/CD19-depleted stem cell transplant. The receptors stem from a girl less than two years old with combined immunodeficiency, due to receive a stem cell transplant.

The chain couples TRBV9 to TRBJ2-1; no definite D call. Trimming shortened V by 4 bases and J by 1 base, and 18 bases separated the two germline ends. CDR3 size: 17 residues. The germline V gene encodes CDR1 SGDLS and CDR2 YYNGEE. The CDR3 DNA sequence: TGTGCCAGCAGCCTGAATAGGGCGGCTAGTTCCTACAATGAGCAGTTCTTC. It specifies CASSLNRAASSYNEQFF. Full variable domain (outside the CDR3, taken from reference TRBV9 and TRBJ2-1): DSGVTQTPKHLITATGQRVTLRCSPRSGDLSVYWYQQSLDQGLQFLIQYYNGEERAKGNILERFSAQQFPDLHSELNLSSLELGDSALYFCASSLNRAASSYNEQFFGPGTRLTVL.

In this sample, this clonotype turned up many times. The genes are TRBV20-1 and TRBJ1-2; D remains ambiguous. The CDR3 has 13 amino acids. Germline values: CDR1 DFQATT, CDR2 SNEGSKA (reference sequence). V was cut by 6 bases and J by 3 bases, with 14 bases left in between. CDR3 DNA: TGCAGTGCCCCGCCGGACGGGGACTATGGCTACACCTTC. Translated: CSAPPDGDYGYTF.

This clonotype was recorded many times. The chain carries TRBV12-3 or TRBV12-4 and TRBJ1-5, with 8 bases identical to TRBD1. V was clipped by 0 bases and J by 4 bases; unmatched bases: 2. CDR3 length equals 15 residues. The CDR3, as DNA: TGTGCCAGCAGTTTAGCGGGACAGGCTAATCAGCCCCAGCATTTT. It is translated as CASSLAGQANQPQHF.

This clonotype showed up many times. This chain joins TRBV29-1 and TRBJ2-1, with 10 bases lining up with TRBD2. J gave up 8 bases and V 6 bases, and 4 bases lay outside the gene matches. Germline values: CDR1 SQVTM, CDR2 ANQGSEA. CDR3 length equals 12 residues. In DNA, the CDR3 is TGCAGCGTAGCGGGAGGGCTCGATGAGCAGTTCTTC. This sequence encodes CSVAGGLDEQFF.

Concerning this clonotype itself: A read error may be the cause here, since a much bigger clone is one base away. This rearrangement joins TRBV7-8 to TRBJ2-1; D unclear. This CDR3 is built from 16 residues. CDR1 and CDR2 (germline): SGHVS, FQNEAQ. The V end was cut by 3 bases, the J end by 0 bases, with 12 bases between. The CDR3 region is CASSFPGSPSYNEQFF. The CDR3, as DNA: TGTGCCAGCAGCTTTCCAGGCTCCCCCTCCTACAATGAGCAGTTCTTC.

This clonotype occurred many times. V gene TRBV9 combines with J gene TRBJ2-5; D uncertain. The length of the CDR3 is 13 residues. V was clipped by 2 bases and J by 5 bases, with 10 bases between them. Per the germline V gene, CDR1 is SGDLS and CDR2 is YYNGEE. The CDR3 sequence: CASSVSDSETQYF. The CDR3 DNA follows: TGTGCCAGCAGCGTGTCAGACTCCGAGACCCAGTACTTC.

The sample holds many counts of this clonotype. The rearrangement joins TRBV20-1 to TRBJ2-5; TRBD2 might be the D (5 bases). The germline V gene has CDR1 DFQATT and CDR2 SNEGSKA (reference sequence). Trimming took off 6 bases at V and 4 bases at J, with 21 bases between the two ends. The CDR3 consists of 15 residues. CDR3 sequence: CSATSTEGFRETQYF. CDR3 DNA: TGCAGTGCCACAAGCACCGAGGGTTTTCGAGAGACCCAGTACTTC.

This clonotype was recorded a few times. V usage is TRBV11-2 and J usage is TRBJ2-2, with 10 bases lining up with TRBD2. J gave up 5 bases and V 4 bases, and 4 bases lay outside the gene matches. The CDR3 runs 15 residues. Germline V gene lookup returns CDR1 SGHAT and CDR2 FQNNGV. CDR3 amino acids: CASSSSGRTTGELFF. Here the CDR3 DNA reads TGTGCCAGCAGCTCTAGCGGGAGAACGACCGGGGAGCTGTTTTTT.

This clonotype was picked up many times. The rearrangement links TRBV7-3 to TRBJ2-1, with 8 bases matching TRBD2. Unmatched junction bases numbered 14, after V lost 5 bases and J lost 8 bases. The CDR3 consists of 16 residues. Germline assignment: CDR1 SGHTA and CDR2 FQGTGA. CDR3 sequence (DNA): TGTGCCAGCAGCCCAACCGGGTACGGGAGGGCCGATGAGCAGTTCTTC. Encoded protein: CASSPTGYGRADEQFF.

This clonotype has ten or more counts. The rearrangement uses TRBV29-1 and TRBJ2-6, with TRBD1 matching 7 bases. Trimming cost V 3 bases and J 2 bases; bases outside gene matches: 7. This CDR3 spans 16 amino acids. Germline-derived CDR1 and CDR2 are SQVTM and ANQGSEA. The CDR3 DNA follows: TGCAGCGTTGACGCAGGGGGAAGTGCTGGGGCCAACGTCCTGACTTTC. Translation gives CSVDAGGSAGANVLTF. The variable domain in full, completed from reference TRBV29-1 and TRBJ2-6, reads SAVISQKPSRDICQRGTSLTIQCQVDSQVTMMFWYRQQPGQSLTLIATANQGSEATYESGFVIDKFPISRPNLTFSTLTVSNMSPEDSSIYLCSVDAGGSAGANVLTFGAGSRLTVL.

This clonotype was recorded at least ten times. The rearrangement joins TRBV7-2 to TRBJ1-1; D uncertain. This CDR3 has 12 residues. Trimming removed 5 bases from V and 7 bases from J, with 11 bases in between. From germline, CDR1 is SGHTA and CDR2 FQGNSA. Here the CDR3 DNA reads TGTGCCAGCAGCCGTCGCGGTAATGAAGCTTTCTTT. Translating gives CASSRRGNEAFF.

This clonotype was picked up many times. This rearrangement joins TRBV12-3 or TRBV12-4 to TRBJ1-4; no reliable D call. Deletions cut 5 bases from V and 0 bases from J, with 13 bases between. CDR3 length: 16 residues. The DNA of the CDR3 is TGTGCCAGCAGTCCGGAGAGGGAACCAACTAATGAAAAACTGTTTTTT. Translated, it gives CASSPEREPTNEKLFF.

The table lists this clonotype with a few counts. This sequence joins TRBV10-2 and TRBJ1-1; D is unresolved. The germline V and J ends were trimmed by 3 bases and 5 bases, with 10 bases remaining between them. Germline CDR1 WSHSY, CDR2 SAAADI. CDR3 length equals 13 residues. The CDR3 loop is CASSDSGWTEAFF. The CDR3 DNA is TGCGCCAGCAGTGACTCGGGGTGGACTGAAGCTTTCTTT.

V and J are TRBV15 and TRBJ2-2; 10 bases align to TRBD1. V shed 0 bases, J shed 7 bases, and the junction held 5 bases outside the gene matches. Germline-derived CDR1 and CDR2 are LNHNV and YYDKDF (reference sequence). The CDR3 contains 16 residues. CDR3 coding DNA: TGTGCCACCAGCAGAGACCGGACAGGGGGTCGCGGGGAGCTGTTTTTT. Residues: CATSRDRTGGRGELFF.

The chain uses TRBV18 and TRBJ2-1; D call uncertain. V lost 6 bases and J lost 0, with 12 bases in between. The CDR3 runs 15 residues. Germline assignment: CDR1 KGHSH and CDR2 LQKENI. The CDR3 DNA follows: TGTGCCAGCTCGCCGAACTACAGCTCCTACAATGAGCAGTTCTTC. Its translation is CASSPNYSSYNEQFF.

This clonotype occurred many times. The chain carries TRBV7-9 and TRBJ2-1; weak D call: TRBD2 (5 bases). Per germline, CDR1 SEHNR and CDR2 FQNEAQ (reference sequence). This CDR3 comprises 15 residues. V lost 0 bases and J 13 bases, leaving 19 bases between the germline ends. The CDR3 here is CASSLAFATGINQFF. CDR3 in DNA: TGTGCCAGCAGCTTAGCGTTCGCCACCGGGATCAATCAGTTCTTC.

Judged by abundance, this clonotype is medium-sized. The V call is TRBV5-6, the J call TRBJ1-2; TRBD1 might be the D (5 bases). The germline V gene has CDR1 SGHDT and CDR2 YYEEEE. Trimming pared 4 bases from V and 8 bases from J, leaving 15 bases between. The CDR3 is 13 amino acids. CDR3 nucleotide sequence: TGTGCCAGCAGCCCCCCCGCAGGGTACGGCTACACCTTC. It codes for CASSPPAGYGYTF. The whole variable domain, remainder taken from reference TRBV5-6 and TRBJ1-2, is DAGVTQSPTHLIKTRGQQVTLRCSPKSGHDTVSWYQQALGQGPQFIFQYYEEEERQRGNFPDRFSGHQFPNYSSELNVNALLLGDSALYLCASSPPAGYGYTFGSGTRLTVV.

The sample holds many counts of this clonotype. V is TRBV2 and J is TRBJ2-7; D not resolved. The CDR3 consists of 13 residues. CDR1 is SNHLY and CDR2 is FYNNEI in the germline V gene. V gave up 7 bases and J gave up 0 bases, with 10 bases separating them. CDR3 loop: CASIEHASYEQYF. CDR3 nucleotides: TGTGCCAGCATAGAACACGCCTCCTACGAGCAGTACTTC.

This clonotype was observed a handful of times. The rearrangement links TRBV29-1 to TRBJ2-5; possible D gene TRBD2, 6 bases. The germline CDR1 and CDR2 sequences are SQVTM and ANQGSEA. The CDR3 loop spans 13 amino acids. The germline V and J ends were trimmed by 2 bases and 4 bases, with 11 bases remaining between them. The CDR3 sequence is CSVELAEGETQYF. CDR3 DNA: TGCAGCGTTGAATTAGCGGAAGGAGAGACCCAGTACTTC.

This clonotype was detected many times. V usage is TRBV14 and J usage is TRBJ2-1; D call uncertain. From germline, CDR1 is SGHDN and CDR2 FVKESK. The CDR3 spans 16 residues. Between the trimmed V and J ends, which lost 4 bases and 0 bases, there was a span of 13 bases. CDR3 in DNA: TGTGCCAGCAGCCTCCCGTCCTTCGGCTCCTACAATGAGCAGTTCTTC. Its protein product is CASSLPSFGSYNEQFF.

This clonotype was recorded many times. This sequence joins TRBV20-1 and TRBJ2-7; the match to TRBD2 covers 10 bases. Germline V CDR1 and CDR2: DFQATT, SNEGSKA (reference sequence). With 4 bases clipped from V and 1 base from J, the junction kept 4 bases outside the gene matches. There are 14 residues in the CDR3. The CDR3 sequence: CSAKREGISYEQYF. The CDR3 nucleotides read TGCAGTGCTAAGCGGGAGGGAATATCCTACGAGCAGTACTTC.

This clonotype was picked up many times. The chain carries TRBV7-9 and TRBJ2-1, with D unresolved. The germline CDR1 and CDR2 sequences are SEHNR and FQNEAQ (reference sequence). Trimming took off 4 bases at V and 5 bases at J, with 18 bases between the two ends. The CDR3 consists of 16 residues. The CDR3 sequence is CASSSLESTRNNEQFF. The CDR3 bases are TGTGCCAGCAGCTCCTTGGAGAGCACTCGGAACAATGAGCAGTTCTTC.

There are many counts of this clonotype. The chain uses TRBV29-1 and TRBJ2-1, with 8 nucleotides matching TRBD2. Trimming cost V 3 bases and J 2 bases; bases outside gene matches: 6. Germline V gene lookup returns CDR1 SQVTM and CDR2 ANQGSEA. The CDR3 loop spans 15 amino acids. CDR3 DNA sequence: TGCAGCGTTGATACGGGACTAGAGACCTACAATGAGCAGTTCTTC. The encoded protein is CSVDTGLETYNEQFF.

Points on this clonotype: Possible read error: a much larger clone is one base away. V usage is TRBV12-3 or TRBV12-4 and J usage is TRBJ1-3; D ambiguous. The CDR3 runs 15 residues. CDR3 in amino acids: CASSLRGYSGNTLYF. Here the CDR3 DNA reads TGTGCCAGCAGTTTACGGGGTTACTCTGGAAACACCCTATATTTT.

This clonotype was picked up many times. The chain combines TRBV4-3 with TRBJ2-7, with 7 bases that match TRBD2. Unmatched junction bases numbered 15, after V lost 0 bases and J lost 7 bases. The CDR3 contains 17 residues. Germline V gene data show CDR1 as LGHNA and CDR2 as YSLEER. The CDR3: CASSQDLGRVFSWEQYF. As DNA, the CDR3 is TGCGCCAGCAGCCAAGACCTAGGGAGGGTCTTTTCGTGGGAGCAGTACTTC.

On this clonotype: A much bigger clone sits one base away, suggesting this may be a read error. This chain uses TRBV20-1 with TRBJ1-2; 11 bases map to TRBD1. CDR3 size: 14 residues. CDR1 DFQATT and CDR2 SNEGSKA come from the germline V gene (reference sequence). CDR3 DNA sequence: TGCTCTACGGACAGGGGGCCATTTAACTATGGCTACACCTTC. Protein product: CSTDRGPFNYGYTF.

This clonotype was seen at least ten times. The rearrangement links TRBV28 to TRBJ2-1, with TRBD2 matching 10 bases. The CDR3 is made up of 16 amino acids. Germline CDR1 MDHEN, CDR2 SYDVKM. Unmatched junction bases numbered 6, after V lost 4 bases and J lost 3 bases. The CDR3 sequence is CASSSGLADGYNEQFF. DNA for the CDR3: TGTGCCAGCAGTTCAGGACTAGCGGACGGCTACAATGAGCAGTTCTTC.